This TCR beta chain was sequenced during a study of blood T cells in healthy people across ages. Study at large: Capture via template switching afforded approximately one barcoded beta molecule per two T cells.

Primed by a sample-barcoded 5' primer and a J-beta primer mix, a second PCR proceeded for roughly 6 to 12 cycles. Every cDNA molecule carried a tag from a template-switch adaptor bearing 12 random nucleotides. Each CDR3 protein is one row after TCRdb ran MiXCR on the 5' RACE reads. The profile covers approximately 770,000 distinct CDR3 sequences, with over 45% appearing a single time and about 20% taken by the ten largest. The CDR3 runs to 13 residues. Germline CDR1 is SGHRS and CDR2 is YFSETQ. Trimming cost V 3 bases and J 10 bases, with 15 bases left between them. Whole-study results and caveats: As naive T cell percentage varied, TCR beta diversity correlated strongly with it.

Of note for this clonotype: Antigen unknown.

Isolated PBMCs totaled at least 7 million in each sample. Sequences were obtained from blood. This sequence was found in a man under 40 in good health. V usage is TRBV5-1 and J usage is TRBJ2-3; a weak D match, TRBD1 (5 bases). CDR3 sequence: CASSSQGLPAQYF. DNA for the CDR3: TGCGCCAGCAGCTCTCAGGGTCTACCGGCGCAGTATTTT.